Listed below are T cell receptor beta chains from one sample, sequenced in a study of CD8 T cells in ankylosing spondylitis. TCRdb redid the calling of the 5' RACE reads with MiXCR, one entry per CDR3 protein. The sample shows some 300,000 distinct CDR3 sequences, less than 25% of them seen only once. Material for sequencing was blood, either unsorted or a sorted T cell fraction (not recorded which). The receptor set was obtained from a female donor with ankylosing spondylitis or in good health (not recorded which). Each CDR3 is given with its conserved first and last residue. Each record gives: J gene, D gene, clone size, V gene, CDR3 DNA, CDR3 protein. The D gene is left open where the match is weak. Where a row states a size, it is once, few, many or the class of an expanded clone; other rows omit it.

j_gene: TRBJ2-3; d_gene: NA; abundance: few; v_gene: TRBV12-3/TRBV12-4; CDR3nt: TGTGCCAGCAGTTTCCGCGGGATCGTCGCAGATACGCAGTATTTT; CDR3aa: CASSFRGIVADTQYF
j_gene: TRBJ2-1; d_gene: NA; abundance: NA; v_gene: TRBV5-5; CDR3nt: TGTGCCAGCAGCTCGTACGGGTACAATGAGCAGTTCTTC; CDR3aa: CASSSYGYNEQFF
j_gene: TRBJ2-4; d_gene: TRBD1; abundance: few; v_gene: TRBV7-2; CDR3nt: TGTGCCAGCAGCCTCGGGACAGGGGCGAACATTCAGTACTTC; CDR3aa: CASSLGTGANIQYF
j_gene: TRBJ2-7; d_gene: NA; abundance: NA; v_gene: TRBV20-1; CDR3nt: TGCAGTGCTAGAGATCAATTAAGCTACGAGCAGTACTTC; CDR3aa: CSARDQLSYEQYF
j_gene: TRBJ2-3; d_gene: TRBD2; abundance: many; v_gene: TRBV10-3; CDR3nt: TGTGCCATCAGTGAGGAAGGACTAGCAGGTGATACGCAGTATTTT; CDR3aa: CAISEEGLAGDTQYF
j_gene: TRBJ2-5; d_gene: TRBD2; abundance: NA; v_gene: TRBV3-1; CDR3nt: TGTGCCAGCAGCCAAGGACTAGCGGCTCAAGAGACCCAGTACTTC; CDR3aa: CASSQGLAAQETQYF
j_gene: TRBJ2-7; d_gene: NA; abundance: many; v_gene: TRBV29-1; CDR3nt: TGCAGCGCCGGACGAGGGAATTCCTACGAGCAGTACTTC; CDR3aa: CSAGRGNSYEQYF
j_gene: TRBJ2-5; d_gene: NA; abundance: NA; v_gene: TRBV5-1; CDR3nt: TGCGCCAGCAGCTTGGTAGGGCAGGTCGTCGAGACCCAGTACTTC; CDR3aa: CASSLVGQVVETQYF
j_gene: TRBJ2-3; d_gene: NA; abundance: many; v_gene: TRBV20-1; CDR3nt: TGCAGTGCTAGAGATCATAGCGGGACAGCAGATACGCAGTATTTT; CDR3aa: CSARDHSGTADTQYF
j_gene: TRBJ2-1; d_gene: TRBD2; abundance: NA; v_gene: TRBV28; CDR3nt: TGTGCCAGCAATAAGCGGGAGGGAGGCCAGGGTGAGCAGTTCTTC; CDR3aa: CASNKREGGQGEQFF
j_gene: TRBJ2-2; d_gene: NA; abundance: NA; v_gene: TRBV19; CDR3nt: TGTGCCAGTAGTATGGCACCGGGGGGGGAGCTGTTTTTT; CDR3aa: CASSMAPGGELFF
j_gene: TRBJ2-7; d_gene: TRBD2; abundance: NA; v_gene: TRBV20-1; CDR3nt: TGCAGTGCCCCTACTAGCGGGGGAAGTTACGAGCAGTACTTC; CDR3aa: CSAPTSGGSYEQYF
j_gene: TRBJ2-1; d_gene: NA; abundance: few; v_gene: TRBV7-2; CDR3nt: TGTGCCAGCAGCTTTGATTTCGGGAATGGTGAGCAGTTCTTC; CDR3aa: CASSFDFGNGEQFF
j_gene: TRBJ2-3; d_gene: NA; abundance: many; v_gene: TRBV20-1; CDR3nt: TGCAGTGCTAGGGTGACAGATACGCAGTATTTT; CDR3aa: CSARVTDTQYF
j_gene: TRBJ1-1; d_gene: NA; abundance: NA; v_gene: TRBV30; CDR3nt: TGTGCCTGGAGTGTAAGCTTAATATCCTGGTTTTTCTTT; CDR3aa: CAWSVSLISWFFF
j_gene: TRBJ2-5; d_gene: NA; abundance: many; v_gene: TRBV29-1; CDR3nt: TGCAGCGTTGAAGTAACGTCAGGACTGGAGACCCAGTACTTC; CDR3aa: CSVEVTSGLETQYF
j_gene: TRBJ1-1; d_gene: NA; abundance: NA; v_gene: TRBV24-1; CDR3nt: TGTGCCGAGTTAGACACTGAAGCTTTCTTT; CDR3aa: CAELDTEAFF
j_gene: TRBJ2-7; d_gene: TRBD1; abundance: many; v_gene: TRBV20-1; CDR3nt: TGCAGTGCCCCGGACAGGGGGCCGCAGTACGAGCAGTACTTC; CDR3aa: CSAPDRGPQYEQYF
j_gene: TRBJ2-5; d_gene: NA; abundance: NA; v_gene: TRBV3-1; CDR3nt: TGTGCCAGCAGCCAAGTTACAGCGTCGGAGACCCAGTACTTC; CDR3aa: CASSQVTASETQYF
j_gene: TRBJ2-3; d_gene: TRBD2; abundance: many; v_gene: TRBV29-1; CDR3nt: TGCAGCGCATATCTAGCGGGGCTTAATACGCAGTATTTT; CDR3aa: CSAYLAGLNTQYF
j_gene: TRBJ2-3; d_gene: TRBD2; abundance: NA; v_gene: TRBV7-2; CDR3nt: TGTGCCAGCAGCGCCGCTACTAGCGGGAGGAGGACAGATACGCAGTATTTT; CDR3aa: CASSAATSGRRTDTQYF
j_gene: TRBJ2-1; d_gene: NA; abundance: NA; v_gene: TRBV6-5; CDR3nt: TGTGCCAGCAGTTACGGGGGAGGAGTTGAGCAGTTCTTC; CDR3aa: CASSYGGGVEQFF
j_gene: TRBJ2-2; d_gene: NA; abundance: NA; v_gene: TRBV9; CDR3nt: TGTGCCAGCAGCCCTGCGGGACTCCGGGAGCTGTTTTTT; CDR3aa: CASSPAGLRELFF
j_gene: TRBJ2-5; d_gene: NA; abundance: NA; v_gene: TRBV6-5; CDR3nt: TGTGCCAGCAGTTACGAGTTGAGTGTTTGGGAGACCCAGTACTTC; CDR3aa: CASSYELSVWETQYF
j_gene: TRBJ2-2; d_gene: TRBD1; abundance: NA; v_gene: TRBV29-1; CDR3nt: TGCAGCGTGGGAATTGGGACAGGAGGGACCGGGGAGCTGTTTTTT; CDR3aa: CSVGIGTGGTGELFF
j_gene: TRBJ2-5; d_gene: NA; abundance: NA; v_gene: TRBV20-1; CDR3nt: TGCAGTGCTCCCACCGGGGTGAGCGAGACCCAGTACTTC; CDR3aa: CSAPTGVSETQYF
j_gene: TRBJ1-5; d_gene: TRBD1; abundance: NA; v_gene: TRBV6-1; CDR3nt: TGTGCCAGCAGCCGGGGACAGGTTCTAGGCCAGCCCCAGCATTTT; CDR3aa: CASSRGQVLGQPQHF
j_gene: TRBJ2-6; d_gene: NA; abundance: NA; v_gene: TRBV6-2/TRBV6-3; CDR3nt: TGTGCCAGCAGTGACTACACACCCCAGGGGTCCGGGGCCAACGTCCTGACTTTC; CDR3aa: CASSDYTPQGSGANVLTF